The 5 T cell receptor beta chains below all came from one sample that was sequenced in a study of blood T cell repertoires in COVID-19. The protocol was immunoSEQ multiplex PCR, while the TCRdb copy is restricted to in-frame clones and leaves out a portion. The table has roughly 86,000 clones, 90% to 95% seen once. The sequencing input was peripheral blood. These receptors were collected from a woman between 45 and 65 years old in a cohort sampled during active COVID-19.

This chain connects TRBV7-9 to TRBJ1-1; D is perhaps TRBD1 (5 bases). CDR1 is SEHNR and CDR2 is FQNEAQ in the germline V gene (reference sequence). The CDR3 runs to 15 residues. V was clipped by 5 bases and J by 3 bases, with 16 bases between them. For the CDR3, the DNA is TGTGCCAGCAGCCAACCCGGGGGGGTGGACACTGAAGCTTTCTTT. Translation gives CASSQPGGVDTEAFF.

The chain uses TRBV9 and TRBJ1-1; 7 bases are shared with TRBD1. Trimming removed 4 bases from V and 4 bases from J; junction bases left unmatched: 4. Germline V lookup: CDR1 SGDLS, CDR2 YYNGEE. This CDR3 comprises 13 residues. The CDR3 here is CASSTQGGTEAFF. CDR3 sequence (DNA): TGTGCCAGCAGCACCCAGGGGGGCACTGAAGCTTTCTTT.

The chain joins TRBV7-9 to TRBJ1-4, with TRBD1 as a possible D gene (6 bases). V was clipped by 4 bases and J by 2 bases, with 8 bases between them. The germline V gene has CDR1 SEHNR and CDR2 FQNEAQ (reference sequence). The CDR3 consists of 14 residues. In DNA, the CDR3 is TGTGCCAGCAGCTCCAGGGGTACTAATGAAAAACTGTTTTTT. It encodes CASSSRGTNEKLFF.

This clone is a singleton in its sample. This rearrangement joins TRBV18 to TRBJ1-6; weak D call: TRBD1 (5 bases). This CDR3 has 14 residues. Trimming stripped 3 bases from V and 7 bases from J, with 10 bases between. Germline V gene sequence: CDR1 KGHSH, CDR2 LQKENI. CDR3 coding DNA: TGTGCCAGCTCACCGGGGCAGAGAAATTCACCCCTCCACTTT. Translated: CASSPGQRNSPLHF. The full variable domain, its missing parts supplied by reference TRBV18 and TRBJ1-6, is NAGVMQNPRHLVRRRGQEARLRCSPMKGHSHVYWYRQLPEEGLKFMVYLQKENIIDESGMPKERFSAEFPKEGPSILRIQQVVRGDSAAYFCASSPGQRNSPLHFGNGTRLTVT.

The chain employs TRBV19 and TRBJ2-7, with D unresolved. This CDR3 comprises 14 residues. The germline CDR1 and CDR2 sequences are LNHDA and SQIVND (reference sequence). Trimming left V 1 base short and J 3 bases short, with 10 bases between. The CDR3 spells CASSIAPGFYEQYF. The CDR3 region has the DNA TGTGCCAGTAGTATAGCCCCCGGGTTCTACGAGCAGTACTTC. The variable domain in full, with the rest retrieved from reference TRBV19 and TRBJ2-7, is DGGITQSPKYLFRKEGQNVTLSCEQNLNHDAMYWYRQDPGQGLRLIYYSQIVNDFQKGDIAEGYSVSREKKESFPLTVTSAQKNPTAFYLCASSIAPGFYEQYFGPGTRLTVT.